This passage covers 19 T cell receptor beta chains from one sample sequenced in a study of T cells in Graves' hyperthyroidism and ophthalmopathy. Authors of the study amplified TCR beta CDR3 regions from RNA transcripts. TCR CDR3 underwent first-round RT-PCR with the HTBI primer set. Each CDR3 protein is one row after TCRdb ran MiXCR on the multiplex PCR reads. The table has about 600,000 distinct CDR3 sequences, 16% seen once. What was sequenced was blood. The receptors originated from a woman in her thirties or forties with Graves' ophthalmopathy.

In this sample, this clonotype turned up many times. The chain is built from TRBV2 and TRBJ2-7; D possibly matches TRBD1 or TRBD2 (5 bases each). Germline CDR1 SNHLY, CDR2 FYNNEI. The CDR3 spans 15 residues. V lost 6 bases, J lost 2 bases, and 17 bases lay in between. In DNA, the CDR3 is TGTGCCAGCAGCCCTATCCGGGACGGAGCCTACGAGCAGTACTTC. The encoded protein is CASSPIRDGAYEQYF.

This clonotype was observed a handful of times. The genes are TRBV7-3 and TRBJ2-7; 7 bases are a match to TRBD1. The germline CDR1 and CDR2 sequences are SGHTA and FQGTGA. Trimming removed 2 bases from V and 4 bases from J; junction bases left unmatched: 8. The CDR3 runs 15 residues. CDR3 sequence (DNA): TGTGCCAGCAGCTTAGGTACAGGGGAGTTTTACGAGCAGTACTTC. It specifies CASSLGTGEFYEQYF.

This clonotype was counted a few times. The V and J genes are TRBV3-1 and TRBJ1-6; D not resolved. V lost 1 base and J 6 bases, leaving 10 bases between the germline ends. In germline, CDR1 is LGHDT, CDR2 YNNKEL (reference sequence). There are 15 residues in the CDR3. CDR3 nucleotides: TGTGCCAGCAGCCAAGTTGGTTCTCGTAATTCACCCCTCCACTTT. Translated: CASSQVGSRNSPLHF.

Details on this clonotype: Since a much larger clone is just one base distant, this may be a read error. The chain couples TRBV3-1 to TRBJ2-2, with no clear D. Germline assignment: CDR1 LGHDT and CDR2 YNNKEL (reference sequence). The CDR3 spans 12 residues. V gave up 1 base and J gave up 9 bases, with 6 bases separating them. The CDR3 region has the DNA TGTGCCAGCAGCCAAGGGGGTCGGGAGCTGTTTTTT. Translation gives CASSQGGRELFF.

This clonotype was seen repeatedly, ten times or more. DNA for the CDR3: TGTGCCAGCAGCCCCCAGACTAGGTCCTACGAGCAGTACTTC. It yields the protein CASSPQTRSYEQYF. This chain connects TRBV11-2 to TRBJ2-7, with D perhaps matching TRBD2 (6 bases). Germline loops: CDR1 SGHAT, CDR2 FQNNGV. The CDR3 sequence is 14 residues long. Trimming left V 5 bases short and J 1 base short, with 12 bases between.

In this sample, this clonotype turned up many times. The chain carries TRBV2 and TRBJ1-1; no definite D call. This CDR3 has 13 amino acids. The V gene lost 1 base and the J gene lost 8 bases, with 11 bases spanning the gap. Germline values: CDR1 SNHLY, CDR2 FYNNEI. The CDR3 sequence is CASSEEWNREAFF. The CDR3 DNA reads as TGTGCCAGCAGTGAAGAATGGAACAGAGAAGCTTTCTTT.

The rearrangement links TRBV4-2 to TRBJ1-6; D remains ambiguous. This CDR3 is 14 amino acids long. V lost 1 base and J lost 6, with 7 bases in between. Germline assignment: CDR1 LGHNA and CDR2 YNFKEQ. The CDR3 sequence: CASSQAWVNSPLHF. In nucleotides, the CDR3 is TGTGCCAGCAGCCAAGCCTGGGTTAATTCACCCCTCCACTTT.

The chain joins TRBV6-1 to TRBJ2-3; 10 bases map to TRBD2. V dropped 6 bases and J dropped 4; count of bases not matched to a gene: 7. Germline values: CDR1 MNHNS, CDR2 SASEGT. The length of the CDR3 is 15 residues. This chain's CDR3 is CASRNLAGGSDTQYF. The CDR3 region has the DNA TGTGCCAGCAGGAATTTAGCGGGAGGATCAGATACGCAGTATTTT.

Concerning this clonotype: One base away lies a much larger clone, so this may be a sequencing read error. The CDR3, as DNA: TGTGCCAGCAGCCTCCGTAACTGCGAGCAGTACTTC. Translating it yields CASSLRNCEQYF. V is TRBV2 and J is TRBJ2-7; D is ambiguous. The CDR3 covers 12 residues. V lost 6 bases and J 6 bases, leaving 12 bases between the germline ends. Germline CDR1 reads SNHLY; CDR2 reads FYNNEI.

This clonotype was observed a few times. The chain has TRBV7-2 and TRBJ2-1; 9 bases are shared with TRBD1. CDR3 length equals 17 residues. V lost 5 bases and J lost 2; bases outside the gene matches: 10. From germline, CDR1 is SGHTA and CDR2 FQGNSA. CDR3 sequence (DNA): TGTGCCAGCAGCCTCATGGTGGGACAGGGCGCCTACAATGAGCAGTTCTTC. It codes for CASSLMVGQGAYNEQFF.

The chain has TRBV20-1 and TRBJ2-2, with a possible D match to TRBD1 (6 bases). The CDR3 consists of 14 residues. Germline values: CDR1 DFQATT, CDR2 SNEGSKA (reference sequence). V lost 4 bases to trimming and J lost 4 bases, with 13 bases between them. CDR3 in amino acids: CSAMDSAGTGELFF. The DNA for the CDR3 is TGCAGTGCTATGGACAGCGCGGGCACCGGGGAGCTGTTTTTT.

Many counts were recorded for this clonotype. The chain combines TRBV12-3 or TRBV12-4 with TRBJ1-4; TRBD1 matches 8 bases. J lost 7 bases, V lost 3 bases, and 7 bases had no gene match. The length of the CDR3 is 15 residues. As DNA, the CDR3 is TGTGCCAGCAGTTTTTCAGGGGGCGGTATTGAAAAACTGTTTTTT. Translating gives CASSFSGGGIEKLFF.

This clonotype was picked up a small number of times. The rearrangement joins TRBV9 to TRBJ1-1; D remains ambiguous. From germline, CDR1 is SGDLS and CDR2 YYNGEE. Trimming pared 0 bases from V and 4 bases from J, leaving 7 bases between. CDR3 length: 13 amino acids. This CDR3 reads CASSVVSSTEAFF. CDR3 nucleotide sequence: TGTGCCAGCAGCGTAGTTTCGTCCACTGAAGCTTTCTTT.

The J gene is TRBJ2-2, the V gene TRBV7-3; D not certain. In germline, CDR1 is SGHTA, CDR2 FQGTGA. Trimming stripped 2 bases from V and 6 bases from J, with 7 bases between. The CDR3 is made up of 13 amino acids. The CDR3 loop reads CASSLVDSGELFF. The CDR3 DNA is TGTGCCAGCAGCTTAGTGGATTCCGGGGAGCTGTTTTTT.

The CDR3 sequence is CASSLGPRVGTNEKLFF. CDR3 bases: TGTGCCAGCAGTTTGGGCCCGAGGGTTGGAACTAATGAAAAACTGTTTTTT. This chain joins TRBV28 and TRBJ1-4; unclear D gene. V lost 3 bases and J lost 1, with 15 bases in between. The CDR3 runs to 17 residues. The germline V gene encodes CDR1 MDHEN and CDR2 SYDVKM.

This clonotype has a count of ten or more. The chain couples TRBV12-5 to TRBJ1-1, with 8 bases fitting TRBD1. This CDR3 comprises 15 residues. The junction had 10 bases not matched to a gene; V was cut back by 6 bases and J by 4 bases. The germline gives CDR1 LGHNT, CDR2 FRNRAP. The CDR3 coding sequence is TGTGCTAGTGGCCCGAAAGGGACAGGAGTCACTGAAGCTTTCTTT. Translated: CASGPKGTGVTEAFF.

This clonotype was found many times. The chain couples TRBV30 to TRBJ1-1; no clear D. There are 13 residues in the CDR3. V lost 5 bases, J lost 5 bases, and 15 bases lay in between. Germline V gene lookup returns CDR1 GTSNPN and CDR2 SVGIG (reference sequence). CDR3 sequence: CAWGRTESTEAFF. CDR3 DNA: TGTGCCTGGGGCCGGACGGAGTCGACTGAAGCTTTCTTT.

The chain links TRBV7-3 to TRBJ2-1, with TRBD2 as a possible D gene (5 bases). The V gene's germline CDR1 is SGHTA and CDR2 FQGTGA. The ends were cut back, 8 bases at V and 0 bases at J, with 17 bases in the middle. CDR3 size: 16 residues. The CDR3 is CASGYSVGSSYNEQFF. CDR3 DNA sequence: TGTGCCAGCGGTTACTCGGTGGGGAGCTCCTACAATGAGCAGTTCTTC.

The rearrangement uses TRBV6-1 and TRBJ1-6, with unresolved D. Germline V gives CDR1 MNHNS, CDR2 SASEGT. The CDR3 is made up of 13 amino acids. V was cut by 7 bases and J by 10 bases, with 14 bases left in between. The CDR3 coding sequence is TGTGCCAGCACCACAGTGGCTCGGTCACCCCTCCACTTT. This translates into CASTTVARSPLHF.